This T cell receptor (beta chain) emerged from a study of shared clonotypes between healthy human individuals. Method: immunoSEQ multiplex PCR; TCRdb's copy keeps in-frame clones and lacks some. The sample yields approximately 590,000 clones, less than 97% seen once. The CDR3 extends over 15 amino acids. V lost 0 bases to trimming and J lost 2 bases, with 10 bases between them. Germline CDR1 reads SGDLS; CDR2 reads YYNGEE. Naive CD8 cells were CD45RO-negative, positively selected for CCR7, excluding terminally differentiated effector memory CD45RA+ cells. The sample comprised naive CD8+ T cells sorted from blood. V and J are TRBV9 and TRBJ2-3; a possible D gene is TRBD2 (6 bases). The TCR comes from a woman in her twenties or thirties in good health. CDR3 nucleotide sequence: TGTGCCAGCAGCGTAGGTGGACTATCCACAGATACGCAGTATTTT. Encoded protein: CASSVGGLSTDTQYF.